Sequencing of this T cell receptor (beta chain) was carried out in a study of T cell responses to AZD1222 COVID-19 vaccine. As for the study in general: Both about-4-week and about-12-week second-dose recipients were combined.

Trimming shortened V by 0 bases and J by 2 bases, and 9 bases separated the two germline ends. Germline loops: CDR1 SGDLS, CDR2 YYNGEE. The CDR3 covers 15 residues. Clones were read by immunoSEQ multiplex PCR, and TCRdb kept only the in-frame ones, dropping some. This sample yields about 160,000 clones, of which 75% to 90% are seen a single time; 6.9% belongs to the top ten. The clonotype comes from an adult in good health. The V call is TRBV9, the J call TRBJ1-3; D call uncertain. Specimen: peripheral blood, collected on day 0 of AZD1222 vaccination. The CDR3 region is CASSVAAGAGNTIYF. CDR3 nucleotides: TGTGCCAGCAGCGTAGCTGCTGGGGCTGGAAACACCATATATTTT. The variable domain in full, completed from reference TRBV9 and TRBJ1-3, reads DSGVTQTPKHLITATGQRVTLRCSPRSGDLSVYWYQQSLDQGLQFLIQYYNGEERAKGNILERFSAQQFPDLHSELNLSSLELGDSALYFCASSVAAGAGNTIYFGEGSWLTVV.